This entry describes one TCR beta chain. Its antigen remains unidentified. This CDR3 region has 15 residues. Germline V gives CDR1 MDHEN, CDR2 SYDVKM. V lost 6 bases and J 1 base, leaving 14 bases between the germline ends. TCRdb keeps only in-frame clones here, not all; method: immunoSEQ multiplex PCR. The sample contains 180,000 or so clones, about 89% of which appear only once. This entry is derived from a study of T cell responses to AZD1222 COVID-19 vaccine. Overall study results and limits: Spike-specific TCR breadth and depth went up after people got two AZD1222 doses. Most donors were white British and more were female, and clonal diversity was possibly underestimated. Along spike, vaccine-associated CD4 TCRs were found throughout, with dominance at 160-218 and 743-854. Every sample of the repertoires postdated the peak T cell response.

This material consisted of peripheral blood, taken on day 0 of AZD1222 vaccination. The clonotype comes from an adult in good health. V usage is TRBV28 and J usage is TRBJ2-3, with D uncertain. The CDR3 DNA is TGTGCCAGCAGACCCGAGGTGACCCGCACAGATACGCAGTATTTT. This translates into CASRPEVTRTDTQYF.